The 18 T cell receptor beta chains reported below all come from one sample, sequenced in a study of technical replicates of blood from several donors. Libraries were prepared by immunoSEQ multiplex PCR; TCRdb keeps only in-frame clonotypes and omits some of them. The sample contains 91,000 or so clones, roughly 96% of which appear only once. Sequencing was performed on T cells isolated from PBMCs. The receptor set was obtained from a human donor in good health.

The V and J genes are TRBV10-3 and TRBJ1-4, with 10 bases lining up with TRBD1. The CDR3 extends over 17 amino acids. V trimming: 7 bases; J trimming: 4 bases; junction bases outside the gene matches: 12. Germline CDR1 and CDR2: ENHRY and SYGVKD. CDR3 loop: CAINNATGGPDNEKLFF. As DNA, the CDR3 is TGTGCCATCAATAACGCGACAGGGGGCCCGGATAATGAAAAACTGTTTTTT.

This rearrangement joins TRBV28 to TRBJ2-7; D is possibly TRBD2 (5 bases). Per germline, CDR1 MDHEN and CDR2 SYDVKM. Trimming shortened V by 10 bases and J by 4 bases, and 23 bases separated the two germline ends. The CDR3 runs 15 residues. The CDR3 loop is CATTPLGPSLYEQYF. CDR3 nucleotides: TGTGCCACTACCCCCCTAGGGCCTAGCCTTTACGAGCAGTACTTC.

The chain combines TRBV2 with TRBJ2-3, with 8 bases lining up with TRBD2. The V segment lost 5 bases and the J segment 0 bases; nucleotides outside the gene matches: 4. This CDR3 contains 15 residues. The germline V gene encodes CDR1 SNHLY and CDR2 FYNNEI. The CDR3 sequence is CASSFSGDSTDTQYF. The CDR3 nucleotides are TGTGCCAGCAGTTTTAGCGGGGATAGCACAGATACGCAGTATTTT.

V and J are TRBV2 and TRBJ1-3; D is possibly TRBD1 (6 bases). Trimming pared 7 bases from V and 4 bases from J, leaving 17 bases between. Germline CDR1 SNHLY, CDR2 FYNNEI. The CDR3 loop spans 15 amino acids. Here the CDR3 DNA reads TGTGCCAGCACTTTACAAGGGACACAAGGAAACACCATATATTTT. It is translated as CASTLQGTQGNTIYF.

The chain carries TRBV30 and TRBJ2-2, with D uncertain. Trimming removed 3 bases from V and 4 bases from J, with 18 bases in between. The CDR3 extends over 16 amino acids. Germline lookup yields CDR1 GTSNPN and CDR2 SVGIG (reference sequence). In DNA form, the CDR3 reads TGTGCCTGGAGGCTGCCGGGTAATACCCTCACCGGGGAGCTGTTTTTT. Translation gives CAWRLPGNTLTGELFF.

The chain has TRBV5-1 and TRBJ2-3; D perhaps matches TRBD2 (5 bases). The CDR3 covers 16 residues. Germline values: CDR1 SGHRS, CDR2 YFSETQ. The V and J ends lost 0 bases and 2 bases respectively, with 13 bases between them. The CDR3 loop reads CASSLALASITDTQYF. CDR3 nucleotides: TGCGCCAGCAGCTTGGCGCTAGCCTCAATCACAGATACGCAGTATTTT.

The CDR3 protein is CASSRRGFGNTIYF. The CDR3 DNA reads as TGTGCCAGCAGCCGCAGGGGATTCGGAAACACCATATATTTT. This rearrangement joins TRBV7-6 to TRBJ1-3, with TRBD1 as a possible D gene (6 bases). Trimming cost V 5 bases and J 4 bases, with 12 bases left between them. CDR3 length: 14 residues. Germline V gene sequence: CDR1 SGHVS, CDR2 FNYEAQ. Full variable domain (missing parts from reference TRBV7-6 and TRBJ1-3): GAGVSQSPRYKVTKRGQDVALRCDPISGHVSLYWYRQALGQGPEFLTYFNYEAQQDKSGLPNDRFSAERPEGSISTLTIQRTEQRDSAMYRCASSRRGFGNTIYFGEGSWLTVV.

The rearrangement uses TRBV9 and TRBJ2-6, with D perhaps matching TRBD1 (5 bases). The CDR3 runs to 16 residues. Per the germline V gene, CDR1 is SGDLS and CDR2 is YYNGEE. V lost 5 bases and J 0 bases, leaving 12 bases between the germline ends. The CDR3 loop reads CASRDRPSSGANVLTF. The CDR3 DNA follows: TGTGCCAGCAGAGACAGACCCTCCTCTGGGGCCAACGTCCTGACTTTC.

The chain joins TRBV14 to TRBJ1-1; 10 bases align to TRBD1. CDR1 is SGHDN and CDR2 is FVKESK in the germline V gene. V lost 4 bases to trimming and J lost 5 bases; unmatched junction nucleotides: 4. The length of the CDR3 is 14 residues. The CDR3 sequence is CASSLWTGGTEAFF. The CDR3 bases are TGTGCCAGCAGCCTATGGACAGGGGGAACTGAAGCTTTCTTT.

The chain links TRBV27 to TRBJ1-6, with TRBD1 matching over 7 bases. The CDR3 contains 15 residues. Trimming cost V 1 base and J 7 bases; bases outside gene matches: 4. The germline V gene encodes CDR1 MNHEY and CDR2 SMNVEV (reference sequence). This CDR3 reads CASSLWVGGNSPLHF. The CDR3 coding sequence is TGTGCCAGCAGTTTATGGGTAGGGGGCAATTCACCCCTCCACTTT.

The chain couples TRBV27 to TRBJ1-4, with 7 bases that match TRBD1. The CDR3 totals 14 residues. Germline V gives CDR1 MNHEY, CDR2 SMNVEV (reference sequence). After removal of 5 bases from V and 8 bases from J, the junction contained 8 bases not matched to a gene. CDR3 sequence reads: CASSQTGAREKLFF. Here the CDR3 DNA reads TGTGCCAGCAGTCAAACAGGGGCGAGGGAAAAACTGTTTTTT.

The genes are TRBV7-3 and TRBJ1-2, with a tentative D call TRBD1 (6 bases). The CDR3 has 13 residues. Germline V gene sequence: CDR1 SGHTA, CDR2 FQGTGA. Trimming cost V 5 bases and J 4 bases, with 11 bases left between them. CDR3 loop: CASSPGVGYGYTF. The CDR3 DNA sequence: TGTGCCAGCAGCCCAGGGGTCGGCTATGGCTACACCTTC. The full variable domain, its missing parts supplied by reference TRBV7-3 and TRBJ1-2, is GAGVSQTPSNKVTEKGKYVELRCDPISGHTALYWYRQSLGQGPEFLIYFQGTGAADDSGLPNDRFFAVRPEGSVSTLKIQRTERGDSAVYLCASSPGVGYGYTFGSGTRLTVV.

The chain carries TRBV13 and TRBJ1-1, with D possibly being TRBD1 (6 bases). V dropped 5 bases and J dropped 2 bases, with 9 bases sitting between them. CDR3 length: 13 residues. Looked up from germline, CDR1 is PRHDT and CDR2 is FYEKMQ (reference sequence). In DNA, the CDR3 is TGTGCCAGCAGCGTCAGGGGAAACACTGAAGCTTTCTTT. Residues: CASSVRGNTEAFF.

V gene TRBV5-4 combines with J gene TRBJ2-6; TRBD1 matches 10 bases. The CDR3 runs 18 residues. CDR1 and CDR2 from the germline V gene are SGHNT and YYREEE (reference sequence). Losses at the gene ends were 4 bases for V and 2 bases for J; bases not matched to a gene: 9. The CDR3 loop is CASSLLTGGWAGANVLTF. The CDR3 region has the DNA TGTGCCAGCAGCCTACTGACAGGGGGCTGGGCTGGGGCCAACGTCCTGACTTTC. Based on the CDR3 plus reference TRBV5-4 and TRBJ2-6, the full variable domain is ETGVTQSPTHLIKTRGQQVTLRCSSQSGHNTVSWYQQALGQGPQFIFQYYREEENGRGNFPPRFSGLQFPNYSSELNVNALELDDSALYLCASSLLTGGWAGANVLTFGAGSRLTVL.

The chain combines TRBV2 with TRBJ2-1; 11 bases are shared with TRBD1. CDR3 length: 15 residues. Germline CDR1 is SNHLY and CDR2 is FYNNEI. With 6 bases clipped from V and 3 bases from J, the junction kept 4 bases outside the gene matches. The CDR3 is CASSGTGGNYNEQFF. The DNA for the CDR3 is TGTGCCAGCAGCGGGACAGGGGGTAACTACAATGAGCAGTTCTTC.

The chain is built from TRBV18 and TRBJ1-1, with TRBD1 matching over 7 bases. With V trimmed by 6 bases and J by 5 bases, 6 bases remained unmatched. Germline V lookup: CDR1 KGHSH, CDR2 LQKENI. The CDR3 runs to 13 residues. CDR3 bases: TGTGCCAGCTCTCAGGGGGTTTGGACTGAAGCTTTCTTT. This gives the protein CASSQGVWTEAFF.

Only one count was recorded for this clone. The rearrangement links TRBV6-6 to TRBJ1-5; tentative D call: TRBD1 (5 bases). Trimming shortened V by 6 bases and J by 7 bases, and 19 bases separated the two germline ends. Germline CDR1 MNHNY, CDR2 SVGAGI (reference sequence). The CDR3 runs 15 residues. The CDR3 is CASSPRGTTWQPQHF. The CDR3 DNA is TGTGCCAGCAGCCCCCGGGGGACGACGTGGCAGCCCCAGCATTTT.

The V gene is TRBV7-6, the J gene TRBJ1-5; a possible D gene is TRBD1 (6 bases). The germline V gene has CDR1 SGHVS and CDR2 FNYEAQ. The CDR3 runs to 13 residues. Trimming stripped 4 bases from V and 5 bases from J, with 9 bases between. CDR3: CASSSQGHQPQHF. In DNA form, the CDR3 reads TGTGCCAGCAGCTCTCAGGGGCATCAGCCCCAGCATTTT.